The present T cell receptor (beta chain) was sequenced within a study of blood T cell repertoires in COVID-19. Across the whole study: Researchers got acute and convalescent COVID-19 samples from the United States, Italy and Spain. The analysed material was cDNA or gDNA that came from T cells, B-cell-depleted T cells, or PBMCs.

Some clones are missing from TCRdb's copy, which holds only in-frame ones; the method was immunoSEQ multiplex PCR. The data contain over 200,000 clones, around 90% of them singletons. With 8 bases clipped from V and 5 bases from J, the junction kept 5 bases outside the gene matches. The CDR3 spans 12 residues. The material sequenced was peripheral blood. The clonotype originates from a man younger than 30 with active or convalescent COVID-19. The chain uses TRBV12-3 or TRBV12-4 and TRBJ2-5, with 7 bases matching TRBD1. CDR3 amino acids: CASGQASETQYF. In nucleotides, the CDR3 is TGTGCCAGCGGACAGGCCTCCGAGACCCAGTACTTC.